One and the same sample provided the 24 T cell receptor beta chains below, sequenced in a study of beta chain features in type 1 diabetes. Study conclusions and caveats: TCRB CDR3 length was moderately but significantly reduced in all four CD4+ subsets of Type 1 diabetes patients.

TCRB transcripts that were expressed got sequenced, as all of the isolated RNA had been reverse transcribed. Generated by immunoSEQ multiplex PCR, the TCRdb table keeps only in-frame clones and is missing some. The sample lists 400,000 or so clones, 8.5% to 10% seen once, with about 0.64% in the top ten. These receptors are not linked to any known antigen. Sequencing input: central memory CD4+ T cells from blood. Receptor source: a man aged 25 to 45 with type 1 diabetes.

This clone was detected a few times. Written as DNA, the CDR3 is TGCAGCGTTTGGGTGGGAGGGACCCAGTACTTC. It codes for CSVWVGGTQYF. This rearrangement joins TRBV29-1 to TRBJ2-5; a possible D gene is TRBD2 (6 bases). The CDR3 contains 11 residues. Trimming shortened V by 5 bases and J by 7 bases, and 11 bases separated the two germline ends. Germline V CDR1 and CDR2: SQVTM, ANQGSEA.

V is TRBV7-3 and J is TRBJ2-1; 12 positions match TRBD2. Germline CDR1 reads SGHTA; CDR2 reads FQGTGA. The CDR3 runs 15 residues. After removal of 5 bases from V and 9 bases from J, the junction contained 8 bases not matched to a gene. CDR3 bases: TGTGCCAGCAGCGCCCAAGGACTAGCGGGATCTGAGCAGTTCTTC. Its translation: CASSAQGLAGSEQFF.

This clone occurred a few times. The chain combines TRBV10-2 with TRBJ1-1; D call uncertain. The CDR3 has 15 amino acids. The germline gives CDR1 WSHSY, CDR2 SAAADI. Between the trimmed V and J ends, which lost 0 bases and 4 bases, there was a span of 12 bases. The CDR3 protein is CASSESRGTVTEAFF. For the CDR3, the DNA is TGCGCCAGCAGTGAGTCGAGAGGCACTGTCACTGAAGCTTTCTTT.

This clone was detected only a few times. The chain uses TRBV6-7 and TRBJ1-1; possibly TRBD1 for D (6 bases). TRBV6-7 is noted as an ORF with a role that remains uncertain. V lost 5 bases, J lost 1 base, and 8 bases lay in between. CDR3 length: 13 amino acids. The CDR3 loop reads CASSGQKNTEAFF. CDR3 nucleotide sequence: TGTGCCAGCAGTGGACAGAAGAACACTGAAGCTTTCTTT.

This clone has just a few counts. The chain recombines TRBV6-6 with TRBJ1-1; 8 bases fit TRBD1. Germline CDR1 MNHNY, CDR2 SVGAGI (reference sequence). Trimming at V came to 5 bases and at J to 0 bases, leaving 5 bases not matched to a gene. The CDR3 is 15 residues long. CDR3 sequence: CASSTGQGMNTEAFF. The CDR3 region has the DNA TGTGCCAGCAGTACCGGACAGGGAATGAACACTGAAGCTTTCTTT.

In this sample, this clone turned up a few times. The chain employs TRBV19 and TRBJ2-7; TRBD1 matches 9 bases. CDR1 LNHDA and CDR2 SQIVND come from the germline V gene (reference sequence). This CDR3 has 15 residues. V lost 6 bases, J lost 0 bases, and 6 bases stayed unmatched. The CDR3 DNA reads TGTGCCAGTAGGCCAACAGGGGGCTACTCCTACGAGCAGTACTTC. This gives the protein CASRPTGGYSYEQYF.

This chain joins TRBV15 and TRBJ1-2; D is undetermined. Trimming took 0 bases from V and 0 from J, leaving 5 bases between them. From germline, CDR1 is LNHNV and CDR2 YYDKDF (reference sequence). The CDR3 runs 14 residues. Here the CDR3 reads CATSRDIANYGYTF. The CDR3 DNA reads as TGTGCCACCAGCAGAGACATAGCTAACTATGGCTACACCTTC.

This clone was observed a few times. CDR3 amino acids: CASSGPGYEQFF. CDR3 sequence (DNA): TGTGCCAGCAGCGGTCCAGGCTATGAGCAGTTCTTC. The chain employs TRBV11-2 and TRBJ2-1; D is ambiguous. V lost 5 bases, J lost 8 bases, and 10 bases lay in between. This CDR3 has 12 amino acids. Germline CDR1 and CDR2: SGHAT and FQNNGV.

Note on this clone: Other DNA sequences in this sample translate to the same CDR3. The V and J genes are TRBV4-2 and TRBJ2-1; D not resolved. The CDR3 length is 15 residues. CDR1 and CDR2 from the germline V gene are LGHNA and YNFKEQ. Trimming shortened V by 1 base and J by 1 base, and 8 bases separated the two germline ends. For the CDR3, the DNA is TGTGCCAGCAGCCAAGCCCCTAGTTCCTACAATGAGCAGTTCTTC. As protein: CASSQAPSSYNEQFF.

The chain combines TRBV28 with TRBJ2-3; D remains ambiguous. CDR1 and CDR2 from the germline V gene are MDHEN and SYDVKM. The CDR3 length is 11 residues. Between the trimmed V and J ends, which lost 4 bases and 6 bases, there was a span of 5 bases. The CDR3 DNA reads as TGTGCCAGCAGTTATAGGGATACGCAGTATTTT. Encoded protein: CASSYRDTQYF.

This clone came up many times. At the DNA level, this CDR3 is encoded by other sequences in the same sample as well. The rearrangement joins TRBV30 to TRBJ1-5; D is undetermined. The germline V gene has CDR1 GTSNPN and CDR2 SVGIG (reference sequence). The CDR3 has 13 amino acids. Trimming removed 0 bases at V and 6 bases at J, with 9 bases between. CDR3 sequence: CAWSVRGSQPQHF. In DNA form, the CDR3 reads TGTGCCTGGAGTGTACGGGGAAGTCAGCCCCAGCATTTT.

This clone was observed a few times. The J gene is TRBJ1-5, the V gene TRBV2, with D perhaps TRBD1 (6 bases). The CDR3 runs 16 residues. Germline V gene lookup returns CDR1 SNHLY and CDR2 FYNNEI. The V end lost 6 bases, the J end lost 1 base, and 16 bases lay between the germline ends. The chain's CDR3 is CASRTHTGSSNQPQHF. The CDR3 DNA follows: TGTGCCAGCAGGACCCACACAGGGAGCAGCAATCAGCCCCAGCATTTT.

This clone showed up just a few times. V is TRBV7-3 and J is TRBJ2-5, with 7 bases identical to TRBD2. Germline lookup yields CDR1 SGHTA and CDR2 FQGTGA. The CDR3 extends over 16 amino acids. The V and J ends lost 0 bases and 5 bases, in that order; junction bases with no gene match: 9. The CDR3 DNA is TGTGCCAGCAGCTTAACGGCTAGCGGTATTTCGGAGACCCAGTACTTC. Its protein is CASSLTASGISETQYF.

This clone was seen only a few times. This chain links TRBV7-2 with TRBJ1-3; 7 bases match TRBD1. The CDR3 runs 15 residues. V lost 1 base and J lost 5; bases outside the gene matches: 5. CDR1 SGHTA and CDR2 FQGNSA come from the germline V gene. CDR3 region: CASSLGDRARNTIYF. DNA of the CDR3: TGTGCCAGCAGCTTAGGAGACAGGGCTCGAAACACCATATATTTT.

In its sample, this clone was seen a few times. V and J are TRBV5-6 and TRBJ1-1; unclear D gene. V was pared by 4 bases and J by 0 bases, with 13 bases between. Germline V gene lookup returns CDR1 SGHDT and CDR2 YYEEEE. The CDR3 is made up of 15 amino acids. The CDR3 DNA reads TGTGCCAGCAGCCCCACCGGACGTCTGAACACTGAAGCTTTCTTT. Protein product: CASSPTGRLNTEAFF.

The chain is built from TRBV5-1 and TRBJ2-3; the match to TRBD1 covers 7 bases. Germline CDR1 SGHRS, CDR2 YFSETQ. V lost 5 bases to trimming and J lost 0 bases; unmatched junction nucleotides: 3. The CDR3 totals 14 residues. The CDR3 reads CASRQGQSTDTQYF. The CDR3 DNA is TGCGCCAGCAGGCAGGGACAGAGCACAGATACGCAGTATTTT.

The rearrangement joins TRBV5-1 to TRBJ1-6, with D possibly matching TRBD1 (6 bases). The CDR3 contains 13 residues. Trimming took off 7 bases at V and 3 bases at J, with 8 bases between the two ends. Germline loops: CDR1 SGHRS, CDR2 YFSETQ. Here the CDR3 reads CASRTDYNSPLHF. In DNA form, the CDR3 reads TGCGCCAGCCGGACAGACTATAATTCACCCCTCCACTTT.

CDR3 coding DNA: TGTGCCAGCAGTCCACAGGGAAAGGACATTCAGTACTTC. Translating gives CASSPQGKDIQYF. The J gene is TRBJ2-4, the V gene TRBV11-2, with D tentatively TRBD1 (6 bases). Trimming took off 6 bases at V and 8 bases at J, with 14 bases between the two ends. Germline CDR1 reads SGHAT; CDR2 reads FQNNGV. The CDR3 sequence is 13 residues long.

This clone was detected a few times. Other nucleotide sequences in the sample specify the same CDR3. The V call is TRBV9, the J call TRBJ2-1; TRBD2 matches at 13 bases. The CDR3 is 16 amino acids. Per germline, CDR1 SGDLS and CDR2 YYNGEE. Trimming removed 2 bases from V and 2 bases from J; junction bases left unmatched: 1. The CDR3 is CASSVGTSGAYNEQFF. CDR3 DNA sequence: TGTGCCAGCAGCGTCGGGACTAGCGGGGCCTACAATGAGCAGTTCTTC.

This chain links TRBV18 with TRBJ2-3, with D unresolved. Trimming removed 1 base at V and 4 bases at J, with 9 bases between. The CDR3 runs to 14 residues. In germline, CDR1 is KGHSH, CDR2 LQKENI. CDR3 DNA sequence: TGTGCCAGCTCACCACGGCAAAGGGCAGATACGCAGTATTTT. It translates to CASSPRQRADTQYF.

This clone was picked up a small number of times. DNA of the CDR3: TGTGCCAGCAGCTTAGAATGGTACCAAGAGACCCAGTACTTC. Its protein product is CASSLEWYQETQYF. The chain joins TRBV11-3 to TRBJ2-5; D gene uncertain. Germline assignment: CDR1 SGHNT and CDR2 YENEEA. Trimming cost V 0 bases and J 0 bases, with 5 bases left between them. This CDR3 spans 14 amino acids.

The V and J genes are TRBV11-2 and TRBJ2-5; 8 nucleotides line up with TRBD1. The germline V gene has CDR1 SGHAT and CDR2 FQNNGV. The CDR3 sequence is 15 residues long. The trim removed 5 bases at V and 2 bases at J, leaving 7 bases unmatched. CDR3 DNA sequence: TGTGCCAGCAGCCAAGGACAGGGTCCGCAAGAGACCCAGTACTTC. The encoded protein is CASSQGQGPQETQYF.

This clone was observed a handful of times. The chain's CDR3 is CASSFRPGTTYEQYF. CDR3 bases: TGTGCCAGCAGCTTCCGGCCCGGCACAACCTACGAGCAGTACTTC. This chain connects TRBV7-2 to TRBJ2-7; no clear D. Trimming cost V 3 bases and J 2 bases, with 14 bases left between them. Germline CDR1 is SGHTA and CDR2 is FQGNSA. The CDR3 covers 15 residues.

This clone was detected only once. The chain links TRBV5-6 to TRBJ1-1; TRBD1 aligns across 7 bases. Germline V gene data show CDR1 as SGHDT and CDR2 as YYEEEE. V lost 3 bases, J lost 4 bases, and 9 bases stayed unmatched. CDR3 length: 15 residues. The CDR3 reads CASSYRQGLATEAFF. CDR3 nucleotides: TGTGCCAGCAGCTATCGACAGGGTCTGGCCACTGAAGCTTTCTTT. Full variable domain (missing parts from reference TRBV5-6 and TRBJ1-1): DAGVTQSPTHLIKTRGQQVTLRCSPKSGHDTVSWYQQALGQGPQFIFQYYEEEERQRGNFPDRFSGHQFPNYSSELNVNALLLGDSALYLCASSYRQGLATEAFFGQGTRLTVV.